This T cell receptor (beta chain) was identified in a study of graft-versus-host responses after intestinal transplantation. The protocol was immunoSEQ multiplex PCR, while the TCRdb copy is restricted to in-frame clones and leaves out a portion. The data show some 96,000 clones, around nine tenths seen once. The CDR3 spans 15 residues. Germline CDR1 LGHNA, CDR2 YNFKEQ. Trimming removed 1 base at V and 1 base at J, with 9 bases between. This receptor was obtained from a human patient who received an intestinal transplant, so some T cells may come from the graft donor. The material sequenced was PBMCs, taken just under 460 days after intestinal transplant. The chain carries TRBV4-2 and TRBJ2-3; D not resolved. The CDR3 here is CASSQVLEGTDTQYF. In DNA, the CDR3 is TGTGCCAGCAGCCAAGTTTTAGAGGGCACAGATACGCAGTATTTT.